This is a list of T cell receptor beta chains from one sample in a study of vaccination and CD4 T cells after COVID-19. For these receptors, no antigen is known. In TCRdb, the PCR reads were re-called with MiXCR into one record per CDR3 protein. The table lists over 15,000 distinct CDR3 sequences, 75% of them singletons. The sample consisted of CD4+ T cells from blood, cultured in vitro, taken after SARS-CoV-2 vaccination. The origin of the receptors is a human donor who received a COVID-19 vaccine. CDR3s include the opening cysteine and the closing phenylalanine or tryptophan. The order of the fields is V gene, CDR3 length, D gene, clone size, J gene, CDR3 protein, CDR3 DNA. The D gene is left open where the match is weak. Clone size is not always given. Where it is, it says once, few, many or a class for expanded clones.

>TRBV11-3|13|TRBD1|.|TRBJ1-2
CASSLGAGGGYTF
TGTGCCAGCAGCTTAGGGGCAGGGGGAGGCTACACCTTC
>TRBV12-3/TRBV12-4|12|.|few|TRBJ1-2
CASKGLGYGYTF
TGTGCCAGCAAGGGCCTTGGGTATGGCTACACCTTC
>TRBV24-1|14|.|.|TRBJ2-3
CATSDNVPTDTQYF
TGTGCCACCAGTGACAACGTACCCACAGATACGCAGTATTTT
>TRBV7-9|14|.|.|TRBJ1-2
CASSSRGLNYGYTF
TGTGCCAGCAGCTCGAGGGGTCTGAACTATGGCTACACCTTC
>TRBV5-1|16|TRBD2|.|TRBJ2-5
CASSEGLAGGLETQYF
TGCGCCAGCAGCGAAGGTCTAGCGGGGGGCCTGGAGACCCAGTACTTC
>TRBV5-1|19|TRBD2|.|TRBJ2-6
CASSLGLAGGRSGANVLTF
TGCGCCAGCAGCTTGGGACTAGCGGGGGGGCGCTCTGGGGCCAACGTCCTGACTTTC
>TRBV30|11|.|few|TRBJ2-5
CAWRLEETQYF
TGTGCCTGGAGGCTCGAAGAGACCCAGTACTTC
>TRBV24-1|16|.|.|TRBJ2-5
CATSDRGRVDQETQYF
TGTGCCACCAGTGATAGGGGGAGAGTTGACCAAGAGACCCAGTACTTC
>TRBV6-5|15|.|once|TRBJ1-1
CASSFNPGSNTEAFF
TGTGCCAGCAGTTTTAACCCGGGATCGAACACTGAAGCTTTCTTT
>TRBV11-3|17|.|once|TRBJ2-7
CASSLFSGRGPSYEQYF
TGTGCCAGCAGCTTATTTTCGGGGCGGGGGCCCTCCTACGAGCAGTACTTC
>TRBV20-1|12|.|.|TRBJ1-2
CSASGELNGYTF
TGCAGTGCTTCGGGGGAGCTCAATGGCTACACCTTC
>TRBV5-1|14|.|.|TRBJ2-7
CASSPQGLTYEQYF
TGCGCCAGCAGCCCCCAGGGATTGACCTACGAGCAGTACTTC
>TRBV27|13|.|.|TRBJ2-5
CASSPTGVETQYF
TGTGCCAGCAGTCCCACGGGTGTTGAGACCCAGTACTTC
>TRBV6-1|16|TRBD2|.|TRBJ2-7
CASSQRRAGGAYEQYF
TGTGCCAGCAGTCAACGACGAGCGGGGGGGGCCTACGAGCAGTACTTC
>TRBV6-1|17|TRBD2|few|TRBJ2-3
CASSRLAGGRDTDTQYF
TGTGCCAGCAGTCGACTAGCGGGGGGGCGAGACACAGATACGCAGTATTTT